These 27 T cell receptor beta chains came from one sample sequenced in a study of T cell changes during pregnancy in multiple sclerosis (dated 2019 in TCRdb). Library creation used the immunoSEQ multiplex PCR assay. TCRdb stores this immuneACCESS table with in-frame sequences only. Part of the clones is absent; in the studies checked, under half of the shortfall reflects unresolved V genes, and no reason is known for the rest. Here the sample has 65,000 to 85,000 clones; 92% occur a single time. The ten largest clones take up over 1.3% of the sample. The sample here was peripheral blood, taken after pregnancy. These receptors all stem from a female donor with multiple sclerosis, enrolled in a pregnancy study.

The chain is built from TRBV9 and TRBJ2-1, with TRBD1 matching over 9 bases. The CDR3 consists of 15 residues. Germline-derived CDR1 and CDR2 are SGDLS and YYNGEE. V shed 5 bases and J 0 bases; nucleotides not matched to a gene: 3. DNA for the CDR3: TGTGCCAGCAGGGGGACAGGGAGCTCCTACAATGAGCAGTTCTTC. It encodes CASRGTGSSYNEQFF.

This chain joins TRBV6-1 and TRBJ2-7, with 9 positions matching TRBD2. V was pared by 1 base and J by 2 bases, with 0 bases of the junction left unmatched. This CDR3 has 14 residues. Per the germline V gene, CDR1 is MNHNS and CDR2 is SASEGT. This chain's CDR3 is CASSEGTSAYEQYF. The CDR3 DNA reads as TGTGCCAGCAGTGAAGGGACTAGCGCCTACGAGCAGTACTTC.

The chain recombines TRBV10-3 with TRBJ2-7; the D is unclear. Trimming took 0 bases from V and 11 from J, leaving 14 bases between them. The CDR3 sequence is 13 residues long. CDR1 is ENHRY, CDR2 SYGVKD, per germline. In nucleotides, the CDR3 is TGTGCCATCAGTGAGTCAGAGAGTAAACCCAAGTACTTC. Amino acids: CAISESESKPKYF.

V usage is TRBV6-4 and J usage is TRBJ2-1; 8 bases match TRBD1. The germline V gene has CDR1 MRHNA and CDR2 SNTAGT. Trimming at V came to 2 bases and at J to 0 bases, leaving 0 bases not matched to a gene. This CDR3 is built from 15 residues. In DNA form, the CDR3 reads TGTGCCAGCAGTGACACAGGGGGCTCCTACAATGAGCAGTTCTTC. Amino acid sequence: CASSDTGGSYNEQFF.

The sample holds a few counts of this clone. The chain employs TRBV25-1 and TRBJ1-1; D is ambiguous. The CDR3 has 13 amino acids. Germline loops: CDR1 MGHDK, CDR2 SYGVNS. With 7 bases removed from V and 0 bases from J, the gap between germline ends came to 9 bases. CDR3 nucleotide sequence: TGTGCCAGCATGAGAGGGTTGAACACTGAAGCTTTCTTT. It encodes CASMRGLNTEAFF.

About this clone: The germline gene is not matched at one end of the junction; a read error may be the cause. The chain couples TRBV7-7 to TRBJ2-2, with D unresolved. Germline V gene lookup returns CDR1 SSHAT and CDR2 FNYEAQ (reference sequence). The CDR3 runs 16 residues. The CDR3 spells CASSLESVANTGELFF. The CDR3 DNA reads as TGTGCTAGCAGCTTAGAGAGCGTAGCGAACACCGGGGAGCTGTTTTTT. The full variable domain, rest sourced from reference TRBV7-7 and TRBJ2-2, is GAGVSQSPRYKVTKRGQDVTLRCDPISSHATLYWYQQALGQGPEFLTYFNYEAQPDKSGLPSDRFSAERPEGSISTLTIQRTEQRDSAMYRCASSLESVANTGELFFGEGSRLTVL.

The V call is TRBV7-8, the J call TRBJ2-4; TRBD2 agrees at 7 bases. J lost 8 bases, V lost 5 bases, and 9 bases had no gene match. Germline CDR1 reads SGHVS; CDR2 reads FQNEAQ. The CDR3 runs to 14 residues. The CDR3 sequence is CASSLTGGGDIQYF. The DNA of the CDR3 is TGTGCCAGCAGCCTTACGGGGGGAGGTGACATTCAGTACTTC.

In this sample, this clone turned up once. The chain uses TRBV5-4 and TRBJ2-5; TRBD2 aligns across 7 bases. J lost 4 bases, V lost 2 bases, and 8 bases had no gene match. CDR3 length: 15 residues. Germline V lookup: CDR1 SGHNT, CDR2 YYREEE (reference sequence). The CDR3 region is CASSFRGEGRETQYF. For the CDR3, the DNA is TGTGCCAGCAGCTTCCGGGGGGAAGGGAGAGAGACCCAGTACTTC. Using reference TRBV5-4 and TRBJ2-5 for the parts outside the CDR3, the full variable domain is ETGVTQSPTHLIKTRGQQVTLRCSSQSGHNTVSWYQQALGQGPQFIFQYYREEENGRGNFPPRFSGLQFPNYSSELNVNALELDDSALYLCASSFRGEGRETQYFGPGTRLLVL.

The CDR3 region has the DNA TGTGCCAGCAGTTACTCGCGGGACAGCTCCTACAATGAGCAGTTCTTC. It translates to CASSYSRDSSYNEQFF. The chain combines TRBV6-6 with TRBJ2-1; D might be TRBD1 (7 bases). The CDR3 length is 16 residues. V lost 0 bases and J lost 0, with 9 bases in between. Germline loops: CDR1 MNHNY, CDR2 SVGAGI (reference sequence).

This chain uses TRBV6-5 with TRBJ2-7; D unresolved. The CDR3 runs 12 residues. The V gene lost 2 bases and the J gene lost 6 bases, with 8 bases spanning the gap. Germline V gene data show CDR1 as MNHEY and CDR2 as SVGAGI. In DNA, the CDR3 is TGTGCCAGCAGTTACCCTTTCTCCGAGCAGTACTTC. Translating gives CASSYPFSEQYF.

This chain links TRBV27 with TRBJ1-5, with 7 bases lining up with TRBD1. With 5 bases clipped from V and 3 bases from J, the junction kept 7 bases outside the gene matches. Per the germline V gene, CDR1 is MNHEY and CDR2 is SMNVEV (reference sequence). The CDR3 runs to 15 residues. The CDR3 DNA is TGTGCCAGCAGTCTGGAGGGACAGTTCAATCAGCCCCAGCATTTT. Translated: CASSLEGQFNQPQHF.

The chain joins TRBV28 to TRBJ1-1; tentative D call: TRBD1 (6 bases). The length of the CDR3 is 14 residues. Germline V gene data show CDR1 as MDHEN and CDR2 as SYDVKM. The V end was cut by 2 bases, the J end by 6 bases, with 13 bases between. CDR3 sequence reads: CASSLVAGGPEAFF. The DNA for the CDR3 is TGTGCCAGCAGTTTAGTAGCGGGGGGGCCTGAAGCTTTCTTT.

This chain links TRBV2 with TRBJ1-2; possible D gene TRBD1, 6 bases. The CDR3 sequence is 12 residues long. The germline V gene encodes CDR1 SNHLY and CDR2 FYNNEI. Deletions cut 9 bases from V and 4 bases from J, with 12 bases between. For the CDR3, the DNA is TGTGCCAGACAGGGCCAAAGCTATGGCTACACCTTC. Translation gives CARQGQSYGYTF.

On this clone: Compared with germline, one end of the junction differs, possibly owing to a read error. The chain carries TRBV28 and TRBJ2-5, with D hard to call. Per germline, CDR1 MDHEN and CDR2 SYDVKM. The CDR3 sequence is 11 residues long. CDR3 protein: CASRGQGTQYF. CDR3 DNA: TGTGCCAGCAGGGGCCAAGGGACCCAGTACTTC.

The table lists this clone with a count of one. The genes are TRBV9 and TRBJ1-5; 9 nucleotides align to TRBD1. This CDR3 has 15 residues. V dropped 2 bases and J dropped 4; count of bases not matched to a gene: 4. Germline CDR1 reads SGDLS; CDR2 reads YYNGEE. In DNA, the CDR3 is TGTGCCAGCAGCGTCGGGACAGGGAATAATCAGCCCCAGCATTTT. This encodes CASSVGTGNNQPQHF.

The chain carries TRBV5-1 and TRBJ2-2, with D perhaps TRBD2 (6 bases). Germline V gene sequence: CDR1 SGHRS, CDR2 YFSETQ. V lost 1 base to trimming and J lost 6 bases, with 13 bases between them. The CDR3 covers 15 residues. The CDR3 DNA reads TGCGCCAGCAGCTTGCAGTCAAGGGAGGCCGGGGAGCTGTTTTTT. It yields the protein CASSLQSREAGELFF.

The chain is built from TRBV29-1 and TRBJ2-3, with D hard to call. This CDR3 comprises 16 residues. In germline, CDR1 is SQVTM, CDR2 ANQGSEA. Trimming took 4 bases from V and 5 from J, leaving 22 bases between them. The CDR3 here is CSVVVDSGSLGDTQYF. In nucleotides, the CDR3 is TGCAGCGTTGTGGTGGATTCGGGTTCTCTCGGAGATACGCAGTATTTT.

This chain joins TRBV5-6 and TRBJ2-7; 8 bases match TRBD1. The trim removed 5 bases at V and 2 bases at J, leaving 18 bases unmatched. The CDR3 spans 18 residues. Germline V gene lookup returns CDR1 SGHDT and CDR2 YYEEEE. CDR3 sequence: CASRLSGQEGWGTYEQYF. The CDR3 DNA reads TGTGCCAGCAGGCTATCGGGACAGGAGGGATGGGGCACCTACGAGCAGTACTTC.

The V call is TRBV5-1, the J call TRBJ2-7; 10 bases map to TRBD2. Per the germline V gene, CDR1 is SGHRS and CDR2 is YFSETQ. Trimming removed 2 bases from V and 5 bases from J; junction bases left unmatched: 4. The CDR3 is 14 residues long. The CDR3 loop is CASSLGTSADEQYF. In DNA form, the CDR3 reads TGCGCCAGCAGCTTAGGGACTAGCGCGGACGAGCAGTACTTC.

The chain is built from TRBV6-6 and TRBJ2-3; 8 bases fit TRBD1. This CDR3 is 15 amino acids long. Losses at the gene ends were 2 bases for V and 6 bases for J; bases not matched to a gene: 7. The germline CDR1 and CDR2 sequences are MNHNY and SVGAGI (reference sequence). CDR3 sequence (DNA): TGTGCCAGCAGTTACAGGACAGGGAGTTCCGATACGCAGTATTTT. This translates into CASSYRTGSSDTQYF.

The chain joins TRBV19 to TRBJ1-2; D is ambiguous. V gave up 7 bases and J gave up 5 bases, with 23 bases separating them. CDR3 length: 16 residues. Per germline, CDR1 LNHDA and CDR2 SQIVND (reference sequence). The CDR3 DNA sequence: TGTGCCAGTACCTTGGTTGGTGGGAGGGCGTCTTATGGCTACACCTTC. Translation: CASTLVGGRASYGYTF.

V usage is TRBV9 and J usage is TRBJ1-2; 9 positions match TRBD1. The V segment lost 3 bases and the J segment 4 bases; nucleotides outside the gene matches: 7. In germline, CDR1 is SGDLS, CDR2 YYNGEE. The CDR3 covers 15 residues. The DNA for the CDR3 is TGTGCCAGCAGCGCCACAGGGGGCCTCGGCTATGGCTACACCTTC. It is translated as CASSATGGLGYGYTF.

The CDR3 nucleotides are TGTGCCAGCAGTCCACCACAGGGGGCTGGAAACACCATATATTTT. Translating gives CASSPPQGAGNTIYF. V is TRBV28 and J is TRBJ1-3; TRBD1 matches 8 bases. With 5 bases clipped from V and 2 bases from J, the junction kept 5 bases outside the gene matches. The CDR3 length is 15 residues. Germline CDR1 reads MDHEN; CDR2 reads SYDVKM.

This chain joins TRBV28 and TRBJ1-2; D is possibly TRBD1 (6 bases). Per the germline V gene, CDR1 is MDHEN and CDR2 is SYDVKM. Trimming cost V 8 bases and J 4 bases, with 14 bases left between them. The CDR3 covers 13 residues. CDR3 region: CASAGVVGYGYTF. CDR3 DNA sequence: TGTGCCAGCGCAGGGGTAGTGGGCTATGGCTACACCTTC.

The chain is built from TRBV11-3 and TRBJ2-1; 10 nucleotides align to TRBD2. The junction had 6 bases not matched to a gene; V was cut back by 5 bases and J by 5 bases. The CDR3 loop spans 15 amino acids. Per germline, CDR1 SGHNT and CDR2 YENEEA. CDR3 nucleotide sequence: TGTGCCAGCAGCGTTAGCGGGAGGACCGACAATGAGCAGTTCTTC. Protein sequence: CASSVSGRTDNEQFF.

CDR3 region: CASSIWASGNEQFF. CDR3 coding DNA: TGTGCCAGTAGTATTTGGGCTAGCGGGAATGAGCAGTTCTTC. The chain has TRBV19 and TRBJ2-1; TRBD2 matches at 8 bases. V was clipped by 3 bases and J by 7 bases; unmatched bases: 5. Germline CDR1 reads LNHDA; CDR2 reads SQIVND (reference sequence). CDR3 length: 14 residues.

CDR3 bases: TGTGCCTGGTCACAAGGGGGCGGTCACGATCAGCCCCAGCATTTT. Protein product: CAWSQGGGHDQPQHF. The rearrangement joins TRBV30 to TRBJ1-5; 7 positions agree with TRBD1. The junction had 12 bases not matched to a gene; V was cut back by 5 bases and J by 5 bases. The CDR3 loop spans 15 amino acids. Germline assignment: CDR1 GTSNPN and CDR2 SVGIG (reference sequence).